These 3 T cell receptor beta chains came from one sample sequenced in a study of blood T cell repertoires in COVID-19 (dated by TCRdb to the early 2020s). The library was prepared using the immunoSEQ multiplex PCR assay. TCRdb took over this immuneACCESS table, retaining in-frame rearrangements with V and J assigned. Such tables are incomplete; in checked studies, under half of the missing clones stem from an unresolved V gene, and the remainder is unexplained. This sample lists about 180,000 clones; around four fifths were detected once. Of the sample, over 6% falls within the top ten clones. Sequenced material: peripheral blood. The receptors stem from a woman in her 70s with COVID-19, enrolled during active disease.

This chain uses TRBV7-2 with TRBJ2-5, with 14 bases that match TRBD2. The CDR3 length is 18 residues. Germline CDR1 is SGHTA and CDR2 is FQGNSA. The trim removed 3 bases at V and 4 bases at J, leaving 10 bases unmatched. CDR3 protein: CASSLRLTSGRAPETQYF. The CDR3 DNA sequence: TGTGCCAGCAGCTTGCGCCTGACTAGCGGGAGGGCCCCAGAGACCCAGTACTTC.

The CDR3, as DNA: TGTGCCTGGAGTACAGGGACAGTGGCTGGCTACACCTTC. Translation gives CAWSTGTVAGYTF. The chain is built from TRBV30 and TRBJ1-2, with 7 bases fitting TRBD1. V dropped 2 bases and J dropped 7; count of bases not matched to a gene: 7. CDR3 length equals 13 residues. Germline values: CDR1 GTSNPN, CDR2 SVGIG (reference sequence).

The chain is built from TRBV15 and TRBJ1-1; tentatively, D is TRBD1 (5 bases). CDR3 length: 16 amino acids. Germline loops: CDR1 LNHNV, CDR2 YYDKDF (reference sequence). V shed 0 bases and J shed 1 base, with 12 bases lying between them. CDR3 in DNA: TGTGCCACCAGCAGAGATGCGGGACGTCAGAACACTGAAGCTTTCTTT. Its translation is CATSRDAGRQNTEAFF. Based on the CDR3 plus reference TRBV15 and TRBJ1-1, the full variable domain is DAMVIQNPRYQVTQFGKPVTLSCSQTLNHNVMYWYQQKSSQAPKLLFHYYDKDFNNEADTPDNFQSRRPNTSFCFLDIRSPGLGDTAMYLCATSRDAGRQNTEAFFGQGTRLTVV.